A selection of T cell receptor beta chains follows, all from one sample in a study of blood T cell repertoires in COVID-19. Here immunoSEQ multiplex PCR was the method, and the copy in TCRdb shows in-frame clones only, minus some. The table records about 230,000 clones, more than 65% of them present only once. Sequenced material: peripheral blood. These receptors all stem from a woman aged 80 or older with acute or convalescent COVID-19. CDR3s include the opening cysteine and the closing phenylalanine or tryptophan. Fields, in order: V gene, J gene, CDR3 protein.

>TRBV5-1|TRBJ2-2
CASSDYGTGELFF
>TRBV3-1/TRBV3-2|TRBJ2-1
CASSQDIGGPLNEQFF
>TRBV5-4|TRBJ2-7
CASSRQGAGDYEQYF
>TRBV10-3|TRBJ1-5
CAISGGMEQPQHF
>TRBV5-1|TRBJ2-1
CPSTGGGTGGNEQFF
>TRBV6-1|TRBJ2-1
CASSDRAIPRGNEQFF
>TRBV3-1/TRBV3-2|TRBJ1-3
CASSQLTDRGNTIYF
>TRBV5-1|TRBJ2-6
CASSLEPTPRAGANVLTF
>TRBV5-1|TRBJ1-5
CASSIGTGGGQPQHF
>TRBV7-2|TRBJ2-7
CASSLGGQGYEQYF
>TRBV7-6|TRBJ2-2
CASSRTGTGSGELFF
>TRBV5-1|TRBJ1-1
CASRLWSGDTEAFF
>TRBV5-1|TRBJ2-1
CASSFAGTSSYNEQFF
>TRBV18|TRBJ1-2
CASSPGVGPRANGYTF
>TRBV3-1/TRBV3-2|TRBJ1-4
CASSQGVIGTGLEKLFF
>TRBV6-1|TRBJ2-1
CASTEQGSSYNEQFF
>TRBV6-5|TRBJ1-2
CASSGTGTGAYGYTF
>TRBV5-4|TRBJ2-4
CASSLGAGKDIQYF
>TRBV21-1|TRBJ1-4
CASSPLQGLDEKLFF
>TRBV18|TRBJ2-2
CASSLAGGPGTGELFF
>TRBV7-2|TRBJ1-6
CASSLATGANSPLHF
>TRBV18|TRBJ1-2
CASSPSGGAYGYTF
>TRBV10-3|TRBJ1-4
CAISGHRGGTNEKLFF
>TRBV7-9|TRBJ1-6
CASSLGQGSSPLHF
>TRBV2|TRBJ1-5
CASSGESNQPQHF
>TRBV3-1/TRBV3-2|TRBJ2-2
CASSQLIGSGIGELFF
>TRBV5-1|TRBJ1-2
CASSPTQGPWGYTF
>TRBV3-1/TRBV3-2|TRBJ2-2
CASSPGLARTGELFF
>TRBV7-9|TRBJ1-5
CASSFMQGARGDQPQHF
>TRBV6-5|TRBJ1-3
CATHVGGGGNTIYF
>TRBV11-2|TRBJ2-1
CASSLGAGNEQFF
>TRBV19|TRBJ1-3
CASSMIRQQDMSDTIYF
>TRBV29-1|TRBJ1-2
CSVETPDTTNYGYTF
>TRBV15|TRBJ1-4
CATSIGANEKLFF
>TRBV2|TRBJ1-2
CASSVPAGYGYTF
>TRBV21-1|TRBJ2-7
CASSKPGTVSYEQYF
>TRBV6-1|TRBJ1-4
CASIETGEKLFF
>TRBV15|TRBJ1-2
CATSWERTLGGGYTF
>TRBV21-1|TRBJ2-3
CASRGKGLRPRTDTQYF
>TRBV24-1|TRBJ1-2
CATRGARAGQGYGYTF
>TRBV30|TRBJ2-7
CAWSAFTGQGFRQYF
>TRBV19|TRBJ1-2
CASTEQAERYGYTF
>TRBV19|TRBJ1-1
CASKERGRTEAFF
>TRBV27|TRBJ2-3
CASSLSGVSTQYF
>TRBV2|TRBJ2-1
CASSSLGTSYNEQFF
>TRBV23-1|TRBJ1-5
CASSRRFSDSPTRDNQPQHF
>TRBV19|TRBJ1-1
CASLPGDMNTEAFF
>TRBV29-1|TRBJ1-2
CSGYRDYGYTF